The 31 T cell receptor beta chains below all came from one sample that was sequenced in a study of human T cells and chemical hapten exposure (dated by TCRdb to about 2021). Library preparation attached unique molecular identifiers to individual cDNA molecules for quantitative, reproducible TCR counting. TCRdb reran the public reads through fastp at Q25 and MiXCR, keeping productive beta chains. Here each entry gathers all rows of one CDR3 protein and keeps the most common genes and DNA. The sample table holds about 120,000 distinct CDR3 sequences, of which less than 10% were seen once. Around 1.5% of the sample goes to the ten largest clones. Unfractionated whole blood was collected in Tempus Blood RNA tubes, and total RNA was extracted from that blood. Sequences were obtained from whole blood. The source is a human donor in good health. Some clones in this sample may be carry-over from other donors' samples. Donor details come from another sample of the same person, matched by shared clones.

The chain recombines TRBV24-1 with TRBJ2-3; 7 bases map to TRBD1. CDR3 length equals 16 residues. The ends lost 3 bases at V and 4 bases at J; junction bases unmatched: 9. Looked up from germline, CDR1 is KGHDR and CDR2 is SFDVKD. DNA of the CDR3: TGTGCCACCAGTGATATCCGGGACAGAGGCCCAGATACGCAGTATTTT. Protein sequence: CATSDIRDRGPDTQYF.

This clonotype was observed many times. The CDR3 DNA reads as TGTGCCAGCAGCCCGCGCGGGAGCTCCTACGAGCAGTACTTC. It encodes CASSPRGSSYEQYF. The chain couples TRBV12-3 or TRBV12-4 to TRBJ2-7; 7 nucleotides line up with TRBD2. CDR3 length: 14 amino acids. The junction had 5 bases not matched to a gene; V was cut back by 6 bases and J by 0 bases.

The chain couples TRBV18 to TRBJ1-1, with D possibly being TRBD1 (6 bases). Germline lookup yields CDR1 KGHSH and CDR2 LQKENI. This CDR3 contains 14 residues. V shed 2 bases and J shed 0 bases, with 7 bases lying between them. The DNA of the CDR3 is TGTGCCAGCTCACCAGGACAGATGAACACTGAAGCTTTCTTT. It yields the protein CASSPGQMNTEAFF.

V usage is TRBV14 and J usage is TRBJ1-6; D not certain. The CDR3 spans 16 residues. Trimming took off 4 bases at V and 0 bases at J, with 10 bases between the two ends. CDR1 and CDR2 from the germline V gene are SGHDN and FVKESK. This chain's CDR3 is CASSPRTVSYNSPLHF. The CDR3 nucleotides are TGTGCCAGCAGCCCTAGGACCGTCTCCTATAATTCACCCCTCCACTTT.

This clonotype was seen many times. The chain carries TRBV6-2 or TRBV6-3 and TRBJ2-3, with D perhaps assigned TRBD1 or TRBD2 (5 bases each). Germline V gives CDR1 MNHEY, CDR2 SVGEGT. The CDR3 is 16 amino acids. V was shortened by 3 bases and J by 3 bases, with 16 bases between the two germline ends. The CDR3 DNA is TGTGCCAGCAGTTATCGGGGCGCAGAGAGTACAGATACGCAGTATTTT. Protein: CASSYRGAESTDTQYF.

This clonotype appeared a few times. The rearrangement links TRBV6-2 or TRBV6-3 to TRBJ1-2; 7 nucleotides line up with TRBD1. This CDR3 contains 14 residues. The V segment lost 2 bases and the J segment 3 bases; nucleotides outside the gene matches: 3. In germline, CDR1 is MNHEY, CDR2 SVGEGT. The CDR3 DNA reads TGTGCCAGCAGTTACGGCGACAGGGACTATGGCTACACCTTC. This codes for CASSYGDRDYGYTF.

The V gene is TRBV6-2 or TRBV6-3, the J gene TRBJ1-5; tentative D call: TRBD1 (6 bases). Per germline, CDR1 MNHEY and CDR2 SVGEGT. The CDR3 extends over 16 amino acids. Trimming left V 4 bases short and J 3 bases short, with 16 bases between. In nucleotides, the CDR3 is TGTGCCAGCAGTTTACCCGTACAGGGAGACAATCAGCCCCAGCATTTT. It is translated as CASSLPVQGDNQPQHF.

V and J are TRBV7-6 and TRBJ2-3; 8 bases line up with TRBD2. The CDR3 loop spans 17 amino acids. J was trimmed by 5 bases and V by 0 bases; bases with no gene match: 10. Germline loops: CDR1 SGHVS, CDR2 FNYEAQ. CDR3 coding DNA: TGTGCCAGCAGCTTAGCGCCAACGGGGGGGCCCGGAGATACGCAGTATTTT. Translating it yields CASSLAPTGGPGDTQYF.

The chain links TRBV12-5 to TRBJ2-1; 9 bases fit TRBD1. The J segment lost 5 bases and the V segment lost 7 bases, leaving 9 bases of the junction unmatched. Germline CDR1 LGHNT, CDR2 FRNRAP. The CDR3 runs 15 residues. CDR3 region: CASALGGQGNNEQFF. CDR3 coding DNA: TGTGCTAGTGCTCTTGGGGGACAGGGTAACAATGAGCAGTTCTTC. The whole variable domain, filled in from reference TRBV12-5 and TRBJ2-1, reads DARVTQTPRHKVTEMGQEVTMRCQPILGHNTVFWYRQTMMQGLELLAYFRNRAPLDDSGMPKDRFSAEMPDATLATLKIQPSEPRDSAVYFCASALGGQGNNEQFFGPGTRLTVL.

This clonotype was observed many times. The chain combines TRBV14 with TRBJ2-7; TRBD2 matches at 9 bases. CDR3 size: 13 residues. V shed 7 bases, J shed 3 bases, and the junction held 4 bases outside the gene matches. CDR1 and CDR2 (germline): SGHDN, FVKESK. This chain's CDR3 is CASKSSGNYEQYF. CDR3 coding DNA: TGTGCCAGCAAGTCTAGCGGGAACTACGAGCAGTACTTC.

V is TRBV20-1 and J is TRBJ2-5, with D possibly matching TRBD1 (7 bases). This CDR3 has 14 amino acids. V lost 1 base and J lost 5, with 14 bases in between. Germline loops: CDR1 DFQATT, CDR2 SNEGSKA (reference sequence). The CDR3 protein is CSARVGGGAETQYF. CDR3 coding DNA: TGCAGTGCTAGAGTAGGAGGGGGCGCGGAGACCCAGTACTTC.

The chain recombines TRBV19 with TRBJ2-5, with D unclear. Deletions cut 3 bases from V and 5 bases from J, with 10 bases between. CDR3 length: 13 amino acids. Per germline, CDR1 LNHDA and CDR2 SQIVND (reference sequence). CDR3 in amino acids: CASSIDVRETQYF. DNA for the CDR3: TGTGCCAGTAGTATCGATGTCCGGGAGACCCAGTACTTC. Full variable domain (outside the CDR3, taken from reference TRBV19 and TRBJ2-5): DGGITQSPKYLFRKEGQNVTLSCEQNLNHDAMYWYRQDPGQGLRLIYYSQIVNDFQKGDIAEGYSVSREKKESFPLTVTSAQKNPTAFYLCASSIDVRETQYFGPGTRLLVL.

The V call is TRBV20-1, the J call TRBJ2-1; D possibly matches TRBD1 or TRBD2 (5 bases each). Germline CDR1 and CDR2: DFQATT and SNEGSKA (reference sequence). Trimming removed 5 bases at V and 6 bases at J, with 14 bases between. The CDR3 spans 13 residues. The CDR3 protein is CSAPITGGNEQFF. CDR3 coding DNA: TGCAGTGCTCCTATCACTGGGGGCAATGAGCAGTTCTTC.

This chain connects TRBV20-1 to TRBJ2-3; TRBD1 aligns across 10 bases. After removal of 6 bases from V and 1 base from J, the junction contained 7 bases not matched to a gene. Germline CDR1 is DFQATT and CDR2 is SNEGSKA (reference sequence). The CDR3 spans 15 residues. DNA for the CDR3: TGCAGTGCCGTGGACAGGGGGGGGGGCACAGATACGCAGTATTTT. This gives the protein CSAVDRGGGTDTQYF.

This chain links TRBV7-9 with TRBJ2-5, with TRBD2 identical over 11 bases. Germline trimming cut 2 bases from V and 3 bases from J; bases unmatched to any gene: 2. Germline CDR1 and CDR2: SEHNR and FQNEAQ (reference sequence). The CDR3 length is 15 residues. The CDR3 DNA follows: TGTGCCAGCAGCTTAAAACTAGCGGGGGAAGAGACCCAGTACTTC. Its protein is CASSLKLAGEETQYF.

This clonotype was observed a few times. The chain is built from TRBV6-5 and TRBJ1-2, with 11 bases matching TRBD1. Germline trimming cut 2 bases from V and 8 bases from J; bases unmatched to any gene: 4. Germline V lookup: CDR1 MNHEY, CDR2 SVGAGI. The CDR3 runs 14 residues. The CDR3 DNA is TGTGCCAGCAGTTACAAGGGACAGGGGGACGGCTACACCTTC. Residues: CASSYKGQGDGYTF.

This clonotype has at least ten counts. This rearrangement joins TRBV7-2 to TRBJ1-1, with D unresolved. Germline V lookup: CDR1 SGHTA, CDR2 FQGNSA. The ends were cut back, 10 bases at V and 1 base at J, with 7 bases in the middle. The CDR3 loop spans 11 amino acids. The CDR3 region is CAIWRNTEAFF. CDR3 nucleotide sequence: TGTGCCATCTGGCGGAACACTGAAGCTTTCTTT.

This clonotype has a handful of counts. The chain joins TRBV20-1 to TRBJ2-1; 8 nucleotides match TRBD1. CDR3 length: 13 amino acids. CDR1 and CDR2 from the germline V gene are DFQATT and SNEGSKA (reference sequence). Trimming at V came to 7 bases and at J to 8 bases, leaving 10 bases not matched to a gene. CDR3 in DNA: TGCAGTGTCGTAGCGGACAGGGCTGATGAGCAGTTCTTC. It translates to CSVVADRADEQFF.

This clonotype was seen a handful of times. The rearrangement links TRBV29-1 to TRBJ2-1; D is undetermined. Germline V CDR1 and CDR2: SQVTM, ANQGSEA. The CDR3 sequence is 10 residues long. Trimming shortened V by 2 bases and J by 7 bases, and 3 bases separated the two germline ends. The CDR3 DNA reads TGCAGCGTTGAATTGAATGAGCAGTTCTTC. Its translation is CSVELNEQFF.

The V gene is TRBV4-3, the J gene TRBJ2-5; TRBD1 matches 7 bases. Germline trimming cut 4 bases from V and 5 bases from J; bases unmatched to any gene: 7. The CDR3 extends over 14 amino acids. CDR1 and CDR2 from the germline V gene are LGHNA and YSLEER. Here the CDR3 DNA reads TGCGCCAGCAGCCCGGGACAGCCTGGTGAGACCCAGTACTTC. Its protein product is CASSPGQPGETQYF.

The chain joins TRBV5-4 to TRBJ2-2; tentatively, D is TRBD1 (6 bases). Germline V CDR1 and CDR2: SGHNT, YYREEE (reference sequence). V gave up 9 bases and J gave up 2 bases, with 14 bases separating them. The CDR3 extends over 14 amino acids. The CDR3, as DNA: TGTGCCACCCACAGGGAGACCAACACCGGGGAGCTGTTTTTT. Residues: CATHRETNTGELFF. Full variable domain (remainder filled in from reference TRBV5-4 and TRBJ2-2): ETGVTQSPTHLIKTRGQQVTLRCSSQSGHNTVSWYQQALGQGPQFIFQYYREEENGRGNFPPRFSGLQFPNYSSELNVNALELDDSALYLCATHRETNTGELFFGEGSRLTVL.

The V gene is TRBV25-1, the J gene TRBJ2-2; tentatively, D is TRBD2 (6 bases). The CDR3 is made up of 14 amino acids. Trimming pared 8 bases from V and 3 bases from J, leaving 13 bases between. Germline V gene sequence: CDR1 MGHDK, CDR2 SYGVNS. The CDR3 is CASSGLYYTGELFF. CDR3 nucleotide sequence: TGTGCCAGCTCGGGACTCTATTACACCGGGGAGCTGTTTTTT.

This clonotype has a count of ten or more. The gene calls are TRBV20-1 and TRBJ2-1, with D perhaps matching TRBD1 (5 bases). Per germline, CDR1 DFQATT and CDR2 SNEGSKA (reference sequence). CDR3 size: 13 residues. Between the trimmed V and J ends, which lost 5 bases and 3 bases, there was a span of 11 bases. The CDR3 sequence is CSAHRPNYNEQFF. In DNA, the CDR3 is TGCAGTGCTCACAGGCCTAACTACAATGAGCAGTTCTTC.

This clonotype has only a few counts. The rearrangement uses TRBV10-3 and TRBJ2-1, with a tentative D call TRBD2 (5 bases). From germline, CDR1 is ENHRY and CDR2 SYGVKD. Trimming took 0 bases from V and 7 from J, leaving 13 bases between them. The CDR3 totals 15 residues. Here the CDR3 DNA reads TGTGCCATCAGTGAGTCGAGGTTAGCGACAAATGAGCAGTTCTTC. Protein sequence: CAISESRLATNEQFF.

In its sample, this clonotype was seen many times. The gene calls are TRBV10-3 and TRBJ2-3; 11 bases are shared with TRBD1. V dropped 7 bases and J dropped 1; count of bases not matched to a gene: 7. Germline V gene data show CDR1 as ENHRY and CDR2 as SYGVKD. The CDR3 sequence is 16 residues long. CDR3 protein: CAITPGQGAGTDTQYF. The CDR3 DNA follows: TGTGCCATCACTCCCGGACAGGGGGCCGGCACAGATACGCAGTATTTT.

The chain links TRBV20-1 to TRBJ2-3, with D tentatively TRBD2 (5 bases). Trimming cost V 0 bases and J 1 base, with 8 bases left between them. Germline V gene lookup returns CDR1 DFQATT and CDR2 SNEGSKA (reference sequence). The length of the CDR3 is 14 residues. The CDR3 DNA sequence: TGCAGTGCTAGAGAAGCGGCCCGCACAGATACGCAGTATTTT. This encodes CSAREAARTDTQYF.

The table lists this clonotype with many counts. This chain links TRBV5-1 with TRBJ2-7; 8 bases fit TRBD1. V shed 0 bases, J shed 1 base, and the junction held 0 bases outside the gene matches. This CDR3 spans 14 amino acids. Germline CDR1 and CDR2: SGHRS and YFSETQ. CDR3 DNA: TGCGCCAGCAGCTTGGGGGACAGGTCCTACGAGCAGTACTTC. It yields the protein CASSLGDRSYEQYF.

This clonotype was detected many times. This rearrangement joins TRBV27 to TRBJ2-2; 9 bases align to TRBD2. The CDR3 consists of 18 residues. Germline loops: CDR1 MNHEY, CDR2 SMNVEV (reference sequence). V trimming: 7 bases; J trimming: 0 bases; junction bases outside the gene matches: 12. The CDR3 loop reads CASTPSFSGGTNTGELFF. DNA of the CDR3: TGTGCCAGCACCCCGAGCTTTAGCGGGGGAACGAACACCGGGGAGCTGTTTTTT.

The chain has TRBV4-2 and TRBJ2-7; 8 bases are shared with TRBD1. The trim removed 3 bases at V and 3 bases at J, leaving 7 bases unmatched. CDR1 and CDR2 (germline): LGHNA, YNFKEQ. There are 15 residues in the CDR3. The CDR3 is CASSHSGTGLYEQYF. CDR3 bases: TGTGCCAGCAGCCATTCCGGGACAGGTCTCTACGAGCAGTACTTC.

The CDR3 DNA reads as TGTGCCAGTATCCTTACAGGGGGCGCGGGCACCGGGGAGCTGTTTTTT. Its translation is CASILTGGAGTGELFF. The chain employs TRBV19 and TRBJ2-2; the match to TRBD1 covers 9 bases. The CDR3 has 16 residues. Germline V CDR1 and CDR2: LNHDA, SQIVND (reference sequence). Trimming removed 7 bases from V and 4 bases from J; junction bases left unmatched: 10.

V usage is TRBV20-1 and J usage is TRBJ2-1; no reliable D call. This CDR3 comprises 12 residues. V was pared by 6 bases and J by 11 bases, with 17 bases between. Germline V CDR1 and CDR2: DFQATT, SNEGSKA (reference sequence). The CDR3 is CSAPRVDSQQFF. The CDR3, as DNA: TGCAGTGCGCCCCGGGTAGACTCCCAGCAGTTCTTC.